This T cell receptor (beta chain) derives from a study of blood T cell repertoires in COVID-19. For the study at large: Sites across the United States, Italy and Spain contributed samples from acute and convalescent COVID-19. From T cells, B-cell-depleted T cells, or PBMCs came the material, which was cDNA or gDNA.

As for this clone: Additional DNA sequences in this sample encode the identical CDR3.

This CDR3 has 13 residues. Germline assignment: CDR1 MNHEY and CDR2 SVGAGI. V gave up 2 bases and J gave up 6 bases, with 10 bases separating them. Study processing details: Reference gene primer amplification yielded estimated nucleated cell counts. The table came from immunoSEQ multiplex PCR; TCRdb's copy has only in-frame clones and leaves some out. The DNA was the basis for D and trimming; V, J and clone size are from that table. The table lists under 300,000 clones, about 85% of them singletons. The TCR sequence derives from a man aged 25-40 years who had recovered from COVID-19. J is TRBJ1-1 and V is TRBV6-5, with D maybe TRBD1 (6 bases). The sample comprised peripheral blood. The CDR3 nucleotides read TGTGCCAGCAGTTACAGAGGGGGGGCTGAAGCTTTCTTT. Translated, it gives CASSYRGGAEAFF.